This T cell receptor beta chain was sequenced for a study of early T cells in non-severe SARS-CoV-2 infection. Individual cDNA molecules carried attached unique molecular identifiers. TCRdb processed the 5' RACE reads anew with MiXCR; each CDR3 protein has one entry. The repertoire includes roughly 26,000 distinct CDR3 sequences, roughly 4.6% of them detected once, and around 4% sits in the top ten. In its sample, this clonotype was seen many times. The germline CDR1 and CDR2 sequences are SGHTA and FQGNSA. V gave up 5 bases and J gave up 5 bases, with 14 bases separating them. This CDR3 is built from 14 residues.

J is TRBJ2-3 and V is TRBV7-2; perhaps D is TRBD1 or TRBD2 (5 bases each). What was sequenced was whole blood. The clonotype originates from an adult who was a healthcare worker with PCR-confirmed SARS-CoV-2 infection or an uninfected control (not recorded which). CDR3 in DNA: TGTGCCAGCAGCCGAGGTGGGGGAAGAGATACGCAGTATTTT. Its protein product is CASSRGGGRDTQYF.